One T cell receptor (beta chain) is described in this entry. Its cognate antigen is unknown. The germline V gene has CDR1 SGDLS and CDR2 YYNGEE. V was pared by 0 bases and J by 0 bases, with 10 bases between. The CDR3 loop spans 16 amino acids. This sample is part of a study of OX40 agonist ivuxolimab in advanced cancers. Background on the study: Patients were dosed intravenously with ivuxolimab at 0.01 to 10 mg/kg every 2 weeks. A mean age of roughly 60 years, range about 20 to 79, was recorded, and 70% to 85% were male.

The method was immunoSEQ multiplex PCR; TCRdb's version includes in-frame clones alone and lacks a portion of them. Here the sample spans roughly 67,000 clones, around 84% being singletons. Broader study findings: Clones of CD4+ and CD8+ blood T cells grew by week 6 at doses of 0.1 to 3.0 mg/kg.

This sequence was found in an adult with an advanced solid tumor such as melanoma, head and neck, liver or kidney cancer. The chain carries TRBV9 and TRBJ2-1; D is undetermined. Sample: CD4+ or CD8+ T cells sorted from blood, taken in a trial of the OX40 agonist ivuxolimab. CDR3 coding DNA: TGTGCCAGCAGCGTAGGCTGGGGTAGCTCCTACAATGAGCAGTTCTTC. Translation: CASSVGWGSSYNEQFF.